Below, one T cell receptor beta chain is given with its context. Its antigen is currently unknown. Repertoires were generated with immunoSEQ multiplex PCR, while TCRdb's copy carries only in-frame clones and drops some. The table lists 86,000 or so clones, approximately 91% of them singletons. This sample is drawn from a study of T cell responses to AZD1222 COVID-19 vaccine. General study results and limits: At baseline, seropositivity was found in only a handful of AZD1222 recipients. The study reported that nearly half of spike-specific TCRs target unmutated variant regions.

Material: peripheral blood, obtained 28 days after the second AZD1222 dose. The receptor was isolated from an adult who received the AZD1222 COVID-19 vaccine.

The CDR3 DNA reads as TGCAGCGTCCCCTCCGAGGGGGCCTATGGCTACACCTTC. This codes for CSVPSEGAYGYTF. J is TRBJ1-2 and V is TRBV29-1, with 7 bases that match TRBD1. Germline V CDR1 and CDR2: SQVTM, ANQGSEA. The CDR3 extends over 13 amino acids. Trimming took 6 bases from V and 4 from J; bases not matched to a gene: 8. Together with reference TRBV29-1 and TRBJ1-2, the CDR3 gives the full variable domain: SAVISQKPSRDICQRGTSLTIQCQVDSQVTMMFWYRQQPGQSLTLIATANQGSEATYESGFVIDKFPISRPNLTFSTLTVSNMSPEDSSIYLCSVPSEGAYGYTFGSGTRLTVV.